The T cell receptor (beta chain) under discussion was sequenced for a study of response to subunit inactivated influenza vaccine. Study observations and caveats: Every seasonal influenza vaccination brings in few new T cells, the authors suggested.

Worth noting for this clonotype: Its antigen is not known.

This CDR3 has 12 residues. Per the germline V gene, CDR1 is LGHDT and CDR2 is YNNKEL (reference sequence). The V gene lost 0 bases and the J gene lost 12 bases, with 9 bases spanning the gap. TCRdb re-called the RT-PCR reads through MiXCR, storing one row per CDR3 protein. The sample holds about 480,000 distinct CDR3 sequences; about a tenth are singletons and the top ten take 10% to 15%. This chain uses TRBV3-1 with TRBJ2-1, with D hard to call. The sample here was PBMCs from blood, taken 45 days after vaccination. This sequence originates from a man aged 50 to 60 who received an inactivated influenza vaccine. CDR3 loop: CASSQDRRRQFF. The CDR3 region has the DNA TGTGCCAGCAGCCAAGACCGGCGGCGGCAGTTCTTC.